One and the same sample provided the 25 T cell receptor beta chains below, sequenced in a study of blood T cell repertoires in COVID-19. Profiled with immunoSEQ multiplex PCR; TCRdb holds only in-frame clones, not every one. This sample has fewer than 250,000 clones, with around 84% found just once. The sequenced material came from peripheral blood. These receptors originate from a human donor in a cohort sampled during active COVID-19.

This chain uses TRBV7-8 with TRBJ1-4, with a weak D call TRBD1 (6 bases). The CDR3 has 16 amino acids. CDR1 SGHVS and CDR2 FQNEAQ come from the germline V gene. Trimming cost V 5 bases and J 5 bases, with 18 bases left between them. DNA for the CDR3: TGTGCCAGCAGCACGACCCGGACAGTGCGGAATGAAAAACTGTTTTTT. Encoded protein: CASSTTRTVRNEKLFF.

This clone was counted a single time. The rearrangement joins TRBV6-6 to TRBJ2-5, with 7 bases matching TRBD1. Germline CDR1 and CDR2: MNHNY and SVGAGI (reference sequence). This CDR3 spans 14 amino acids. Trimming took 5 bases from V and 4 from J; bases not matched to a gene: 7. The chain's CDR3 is CASSPTGWTETQYF. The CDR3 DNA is TGTGCCAGCAGTCCGACAGGGTGGACAGAGACCCAGTACTTC.

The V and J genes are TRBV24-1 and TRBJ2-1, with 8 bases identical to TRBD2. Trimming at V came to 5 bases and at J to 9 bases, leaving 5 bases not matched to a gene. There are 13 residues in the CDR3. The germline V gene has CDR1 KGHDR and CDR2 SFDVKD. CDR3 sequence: CATSGAGAPEQFF. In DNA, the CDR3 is TGTGCCACCAGTGGAGCGGGAGCCCCTGAGCAGTTCTTC.

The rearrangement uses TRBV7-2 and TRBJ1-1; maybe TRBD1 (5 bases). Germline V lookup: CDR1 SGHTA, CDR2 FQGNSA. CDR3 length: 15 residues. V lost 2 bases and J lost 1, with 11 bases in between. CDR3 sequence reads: CASSLRGAANTEAFF. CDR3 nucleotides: TGTGCCAGCAGCTTAAGGGGCGCAGCGAACACTGAAGCTTTCTTT. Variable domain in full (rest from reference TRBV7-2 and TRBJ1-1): GAGVSQSPSNKVTEKGKDVELRCDPISGHTALYWYRQSLGQGLEFLIYFQGNSAPDKSGLPSDRFSAERTGGSVSTLTIQRTQQEDSAVYLCASSLRGAANTEAFFGQGTRLTVV.

The CDR3 protein is CASSHARTVDKLSEAFF. In DNA, the CDR3 is TGTGCCAGCAGCCATGCTAGGACAGTCGATAAGTTGTCTGAAGCTTTCTTT. V gene TRBV14 combines with J gene TRBJ1-1, with D tentatively TRBD1 (6 bases). Per the germline V gene, CDR1 is SGHDN and CDR2 is FVKESK. Trimming cost V 3 bases and J 6 bases, with 23 bases left between them. This CDR3 contains 17 residues.

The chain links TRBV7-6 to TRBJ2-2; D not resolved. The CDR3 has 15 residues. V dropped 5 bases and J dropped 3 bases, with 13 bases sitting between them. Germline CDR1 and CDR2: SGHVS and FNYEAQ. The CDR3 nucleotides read TGTGCCAGCAGCCCCCGGGTGCTGGACACCGGGGAGCTGTTTTTT. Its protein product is CASSPRVLDTGELFF.

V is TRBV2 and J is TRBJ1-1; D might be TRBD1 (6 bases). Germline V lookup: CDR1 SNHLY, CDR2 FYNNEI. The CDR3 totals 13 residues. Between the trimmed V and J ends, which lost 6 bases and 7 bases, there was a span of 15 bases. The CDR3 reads CASSQGQPFEAFF. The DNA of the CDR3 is TGTGCCAGCAGCCAAGGACAGCCTTTTGAAGCTTTCTTT.

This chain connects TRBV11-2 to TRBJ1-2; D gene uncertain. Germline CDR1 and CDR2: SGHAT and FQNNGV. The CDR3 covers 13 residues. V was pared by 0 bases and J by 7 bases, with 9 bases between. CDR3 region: CASSLESGFGYTF. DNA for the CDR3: TGTGCCAGCAGCTTAGAAAGCGGGTTTGGCTACACCTTC.

The CDR3 coding sequence is TGCAGTGCTGGTGACCGGGACACTGAAGCTTTCTTT. Translated, it gives CSAGDRDTEAFF. This chain links TRBV20-1 with TRBJ1-1; D call uncertain. Germline-derived CDR1 and CDR2 are DFQATT and SNEGSKA (reference sequence). V lost 5 bases to trimming and J lost 3 bases, with 10 bases between them. The CDR3 has 12 residues.

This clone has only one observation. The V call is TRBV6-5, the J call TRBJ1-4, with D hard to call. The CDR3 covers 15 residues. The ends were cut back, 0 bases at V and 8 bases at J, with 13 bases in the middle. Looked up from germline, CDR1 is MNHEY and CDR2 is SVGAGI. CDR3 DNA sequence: TGTGCCAGCAGTTACTCCTCGGGGAATTTCGAAAAACTGTTTTTT. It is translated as CASSYSSGNFEKLFF.

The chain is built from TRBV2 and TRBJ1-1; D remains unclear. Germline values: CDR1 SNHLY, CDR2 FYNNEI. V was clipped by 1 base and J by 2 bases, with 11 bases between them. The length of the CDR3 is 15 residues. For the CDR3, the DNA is TGTGCCAGCAGTGAAGGAGAGGAGATTAACACTGAAGCTTTCTTT. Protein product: CASSEGEEINTEAFF.

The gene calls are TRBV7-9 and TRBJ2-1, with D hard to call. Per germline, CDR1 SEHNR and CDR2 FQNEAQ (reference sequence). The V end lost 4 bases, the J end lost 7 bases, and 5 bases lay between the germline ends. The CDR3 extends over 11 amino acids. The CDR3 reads CASSYKNEQFF. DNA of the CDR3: TGTGCCAGCAGCTATAAAAATGAGCAGTTCTTC.

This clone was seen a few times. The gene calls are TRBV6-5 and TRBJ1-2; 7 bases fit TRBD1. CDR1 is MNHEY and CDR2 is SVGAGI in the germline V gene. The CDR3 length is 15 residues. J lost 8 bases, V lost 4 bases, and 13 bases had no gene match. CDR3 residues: CASSSQGIGTEGYTF. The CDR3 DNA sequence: TGTGCCAGCAGTTCACAGGGGATCGGGACGGAGGGCTACACCTTC.

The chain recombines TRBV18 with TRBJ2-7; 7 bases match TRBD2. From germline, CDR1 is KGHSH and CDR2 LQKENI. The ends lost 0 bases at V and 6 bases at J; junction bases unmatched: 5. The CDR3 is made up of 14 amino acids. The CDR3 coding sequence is TGTGCCAGCTCACCACCTTCTACGGGGGGCGAGCAGTACTTC. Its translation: CASSPPSTGGEQYF.

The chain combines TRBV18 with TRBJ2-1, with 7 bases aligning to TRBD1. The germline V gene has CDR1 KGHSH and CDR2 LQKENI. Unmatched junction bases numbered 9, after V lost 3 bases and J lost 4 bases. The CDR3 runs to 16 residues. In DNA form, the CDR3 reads TGTGCCAGCTCACCGCGACAGGGCATCACTTACAATGAGCAGTTCTTC. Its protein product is CASSPRQGITYNEQFF.

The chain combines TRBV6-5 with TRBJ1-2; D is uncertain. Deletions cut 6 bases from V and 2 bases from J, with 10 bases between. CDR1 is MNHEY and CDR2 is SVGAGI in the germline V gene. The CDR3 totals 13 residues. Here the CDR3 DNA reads TGTGCCAGCAGCGTTACAGAGAACTATGGCTACACCTTC. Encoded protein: CASSVTENYGYTF.

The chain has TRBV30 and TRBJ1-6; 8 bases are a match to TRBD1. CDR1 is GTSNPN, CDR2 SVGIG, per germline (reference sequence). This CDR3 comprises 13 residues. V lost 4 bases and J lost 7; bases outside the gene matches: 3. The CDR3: CAWTGTGNSPLHF. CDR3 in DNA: TGTGCCTGGACCGGGACAGGAAATTCACCCCTCCACTTT.

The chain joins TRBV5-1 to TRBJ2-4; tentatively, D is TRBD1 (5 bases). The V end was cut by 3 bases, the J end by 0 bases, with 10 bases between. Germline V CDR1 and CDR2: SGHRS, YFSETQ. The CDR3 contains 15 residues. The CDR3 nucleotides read TGCGCCAGCAGCTCCAGGGTCGGAGCCAAAAACATTCAGTACTTC. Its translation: CASSSRVGAKNIQYF.

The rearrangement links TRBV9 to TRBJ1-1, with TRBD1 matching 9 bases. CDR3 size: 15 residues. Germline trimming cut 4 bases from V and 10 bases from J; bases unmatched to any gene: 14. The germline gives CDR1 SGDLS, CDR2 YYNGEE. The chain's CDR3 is CASSRLPGQGGGAFF. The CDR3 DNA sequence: TGTGCCAGCAGCAGACTCCCGGGACAGGGTGGGGGAGCTTTCTTT.

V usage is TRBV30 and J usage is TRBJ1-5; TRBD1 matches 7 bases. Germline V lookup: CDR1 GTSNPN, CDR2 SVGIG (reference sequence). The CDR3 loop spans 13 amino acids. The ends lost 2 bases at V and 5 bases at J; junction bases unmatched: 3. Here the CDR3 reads CAWSTDRDQPQHF. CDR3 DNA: TGTGCCTGGAGTACTGACAGGGATCAGCCCCAGCATTTT.

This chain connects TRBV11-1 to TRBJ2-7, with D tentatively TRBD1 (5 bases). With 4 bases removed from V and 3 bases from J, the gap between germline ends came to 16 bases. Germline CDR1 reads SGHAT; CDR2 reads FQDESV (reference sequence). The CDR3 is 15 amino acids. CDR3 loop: CASSSTGEKRYEQYF. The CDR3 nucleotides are TGTGCCAGCAGCTCCACAGGTGAGAAACGCTACGAGCAGTACTTC.

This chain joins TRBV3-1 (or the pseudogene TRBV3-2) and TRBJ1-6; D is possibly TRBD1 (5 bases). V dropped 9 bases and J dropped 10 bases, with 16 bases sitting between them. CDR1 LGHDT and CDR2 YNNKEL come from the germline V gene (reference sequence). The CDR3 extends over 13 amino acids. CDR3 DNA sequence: TGTGCCAGTCGCTATCAGGGCGACTCACCCCTCCACTTT. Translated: CASRYQGDSPLHF.

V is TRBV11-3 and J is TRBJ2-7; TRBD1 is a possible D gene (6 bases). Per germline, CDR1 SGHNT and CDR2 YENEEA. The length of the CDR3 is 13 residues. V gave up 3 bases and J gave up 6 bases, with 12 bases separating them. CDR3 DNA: TGTGCCAGCAGCTTGGCAGGGGAACCCGAGCAGTACGTC. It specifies CASSLAGEPEQYV.

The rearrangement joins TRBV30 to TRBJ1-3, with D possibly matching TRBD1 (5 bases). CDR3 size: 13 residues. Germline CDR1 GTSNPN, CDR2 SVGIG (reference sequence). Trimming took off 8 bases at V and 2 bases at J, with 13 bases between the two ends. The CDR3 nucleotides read TGTGCCCGCGACAGTTCGACTGGAAACACCATATATTTT. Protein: CARDSSTGNTIYF.

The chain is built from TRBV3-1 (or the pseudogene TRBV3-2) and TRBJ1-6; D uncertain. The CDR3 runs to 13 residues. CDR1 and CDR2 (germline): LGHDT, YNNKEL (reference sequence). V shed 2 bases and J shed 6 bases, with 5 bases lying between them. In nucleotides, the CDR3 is TGTGCCAGCAGCCAACAGGTTAATTCACCCCTCCACTTT. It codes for CASSQQVNSPLHF.